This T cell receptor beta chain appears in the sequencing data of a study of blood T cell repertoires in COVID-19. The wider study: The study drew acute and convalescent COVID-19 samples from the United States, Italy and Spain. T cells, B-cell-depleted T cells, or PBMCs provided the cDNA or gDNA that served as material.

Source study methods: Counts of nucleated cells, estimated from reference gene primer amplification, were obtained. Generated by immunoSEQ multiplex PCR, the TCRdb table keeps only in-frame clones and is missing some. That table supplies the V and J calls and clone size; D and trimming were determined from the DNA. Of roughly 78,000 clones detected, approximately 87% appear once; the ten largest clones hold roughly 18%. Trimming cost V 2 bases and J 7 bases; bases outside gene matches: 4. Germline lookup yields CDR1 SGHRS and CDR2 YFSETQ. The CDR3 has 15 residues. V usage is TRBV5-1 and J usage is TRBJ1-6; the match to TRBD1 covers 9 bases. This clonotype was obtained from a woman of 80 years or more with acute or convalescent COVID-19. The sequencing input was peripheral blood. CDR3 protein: CASSFGTGLNSPLHF. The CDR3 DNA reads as TGCGCCAGCAGCTTCGGGACAGGGCTAAATTCACCCCTCCACTTT.